The 20 T cell receptor beta chains below all came from one sample that was sequenced in a study of blood T cells in healthy people across ages. Then a second PCR, running roughly 7 to 11 cycles, was carried out with a sample-barcoded 5' primer and a J-beta primer mix. MiXCR, applied by TCRdb to the 5' RACE reads, yields one record per CDR3 protein. Of about 780,000 distinct CDR3 sequences listed, about 42% are singletons. The specimen sequenced was blood. Source of these receptors: a man older than 75 in good health.

There are many counts of this clonotype. The rearrangement links TRBV25-1 to TRBJ2-3; no definite D call. There are 12 residues in the CDR3. V shed 5 bases and J shed 4 bases, with 7 bases lying between them. CDR1 and CDR2 (germline): MGHDK, SYGVNS. The CDR3 sequence is CASSKLADTQYF. The CDR3 DNA reads as TGTGCCAGCAGTAAACTCGCAGATACGCAGTATTTT. Complete variable domain (other parts from reference TRBV25-1 and TRBJ2-3): EADIYQTPRYLVIGTGKKITLECSQTMGHDKMYWYQQDPGMELHLIHYSYGVNSTEKGDLSSESTVSRIRTEHFPLTLESARPSHTSQYLCASSKLADTQYFGPGTRLTVL.

This clonotype showed up just once. CDR3 residues: CASRGGLATDTQYF. CDR3 coding DNA: TGTGCCAGCCGGGGGGGACTAGCAACAGATACGCAGTATTTT. V and J are TRBV11-2 and TRBJ2-3; 9 nucleotides match TRBD2. This CDR3 has 14 residues. With 8 bases clipped from V and 3 bases from J, the junction kept 6 bases outside the gene matches. The germline CDR1 and CDR2 sequences are SGHAT and FQNNGV.

This clonotype came up once. The rearrangement joins TRBV5-1 to TRBJ1-2; 12 nucleotides match TRBD1. CDR1 and CDR2 (germline): SGHRS, YFSETQ. The CDR3 extends over 15 amino acids. V trimming: 4 bases; J trimming: 6 bases; junction bases outside the gene matches: 7. In DNA, the CDR3 is TGCGCCAGCAGCCCCGGGACAGGGGGCGCTGATGGCTACACCTTC. Encoded protein: CASSPGTGGADGYTF.

Details on this clonotype: This may come from a read error, since a much larger clone is one base off. The J gene is TRBJ2-7, the V gene TRBV7-2, with D tentatively TRBD2 (5 bases). The CDR3 totals 14 residues. Germline CDR1 SGHTA, CDR2 FQGNSA. The CDR3: CASRSGLSSYERYF. CDR3 sequence (DNA): TGTGCCAGCCGGAGCGGTCTTAGCTCCTACGAGCGGTACTTC.

This clonotype was detected only once. Just one base apart from a much larger clone, this may be a read error. The rearrangement links TRBV6-1 to TRBJ2-7; D not certain. The V end lost 6 bases, the J end lost 7 bases, and 16 bases lay between the germline ends. Germline CDR1 reads MNHNS; CDR2 reads SASEGT. The CDR3 covers 13 residues. Here the CDR3 DNA reads TGTGCCAGCAGGCCGATCAGCTTGGGTGAGCAGTACTTC. Its protein is CASRPISLGEQYF.

The CDR3 region is CASSVANSGRGDEQFF. CDR3 sequence (DNA): TGTGCCAGCAGCGTAGCAAATAGCGGGAGAGGGGATGAGCAGTTCTTC. The rearrangement joins TRBV9 to TRBJ2-1; 9 bases line up with TRBD2. The CDR3 contains 16 residues. Germline CDR1 reads SGDLS; CDR2 reads YYNGEE. Trimming took 0 bases from V and 8 from J; bases not matched to a gene: 9.

V is TRBV5-5 and J is TRBJ2-1, with no clear D. This CDR3 has 14 amino acids. V was pared by 3 bases and J by 7 bases, with 14 bases between. From germline, CDR1 is SGHKS and CDR2 YYEKEE (reference sequence). In DNA, the CDR3 is TGTGCCAGCAGCTCCCCGGCTCTCCGAAATGAGCAGTTCTTC. Amino acids: CASSSPALRNEQFF.

This clonotype has more than one count but fewer than ten. V and J are TRBV6-6 and TRBJ1-2; D remains unclear. The V end was cut by 5 bases, the J end by 0 bases, with 10 bases between. From germline, CDR1 is MNHNY and CDR2 SVGAGI (reference sequence). The CDR3 has 14 amino acids. Here the CDR3 reads CASSPRPANYGYTF. The DNA of the CDR3 is TGTGCCAGCAGTCCGAGGCCCGCTAACTATGGCTACACCTTC.

This clonotype appeared many times. This chain links TRBV6-2 or TRBV6-3 with TRBJ1-2, with D uncertain. The CDR3 is 13 residues long. Germline V gives CDR1 MNHEY, CDR2 SVGEGT. V was cut by 2 bases and J by 0 bases, with 4 bases left in between. This CDR3 is CASSYQSNYGYTF. The CDR3, as DNA: TGTGCCAGCAGTTACCAGTCTAACTATGGCTACACCTTC.

This clonotype was picked up one time. V usage is TRBV6-1 and J usage is TRBJ2-1; 10 bases agree with TRBD2. Losses at the gene ends were 5 bases for V and 7 bases for J; bases not matched to a gene: 20. Germline loops: CDR1 MNHNS, CDR2 SASEGT. This CDR3 spans 19 amino acids. This CDR3 reads CASSTDRPIPGLASNEQFF. CDR3 DNA sequence: TGTGCCAGCAGTACGGACAGGCCAATCCCGGGACTAGCGTCAAATGAGCAGTTCTTC.

As concerns this clonotype: Sequence at one end of the junction differs from germline and may be a read error. The chain carries TRBV12-3 or TRBV12-4 and TRBJ2-6; D call uncertain. The CDR3 length is 15 residues. The DNA of the CDR3 is TGTGCCAGCAGTACCGCCGGATCTGAGGCCAACGTCCTGACTTTC. Its translation is CASSTAGSEANVLTF.

This sequence joins TRBV20-1 and TRBJ1-5, with no clear D. The germline V gene has CDR1 DFQATT and CDR2 SNEGSKA (reference sequence). V shed 6 bases and J shed 1 base, with 7 bases lying between them. This CDR3 region has 12 residues. The CDR3 DNA is TGCAGTGCCATACAGAGCAATCAGCCCCAGCATTTT. This sequence encodes CSAIQSNQPQHF.

V gene TRBV14 combines with J gene TRBJ2-1; TRBD2 matches at 11 bases. V was pared by 4 bases and J by 0 bases, with 8 bases of the junction left unmatched. Germline lookup yields CDR1 SGHDN and CDR2 FVKESK. This CDR3 is 18 amino acids long. The CDR3 protein is CASSPPGLAESSYNEQFF. The CDR3 DNA follows: TGTGCCAGCAGCCCCCCGGGACTAGCGGAGAGCTCCTACAATGAGCAGTTCTTC.

The rearrangement links TRBV3-1 to TRBJ2-1; TRBD1 might be the D (5 bases). Trimming took off 1 base at V and 8 bases at J, with 18 bases between the two ends. The V gene's germline CDR1 is LGHDT and CDR2 YNNKEL (reference sequence). This CDR3 comprises 16 residues. The CDR3 region is CASSQGTPGLGYEQFF. The CDR3 DNA reads as TGTGCCAGCAGCCAAGGAACGCCAGGGCTTGGGTATGAGCAGTTCTTC.

The rearrangement uses TRBV12-3 or TRBV12-4 and TRBJ2-5; D remains ambiguous. This CDR3 is built from 14 residues. Deletions cut 3 bases from V and 3 bases from J, with 11 bases between. CDR3 bases: TGTGCCAGCAGTTTTGGGTCTAGAAAAGAGACCCAGTACTTC. The encoded protein is CASSFGSRKETQYF.

This clonotype was found many times. The chain is built from TRBV5-1 and TRBJ2-5; the match to TRBD2 covers 8 bases. Germline V gene sequence: CDR1 SGHRS, CDR2 YFSETQ. This CDR3 spans 16 amino acids. The V gene end was trimmed by 0 bases and the J gene end by 11 bases; junction bases not matched to a gene: 15. CDR3 sequence reads: CASSLGGSGKVMEQYF. CDR3 nucleotide sequence: TGCGCCAGCAGCTTGGGAGGTAGCGGGAAAGTTATGGAGCAGTACTTC.

This chain uses TRBV4-3 with TRBJ2-3; maybe TRBD1 (5 bases). In germline, CDR1 is LGHNA, CDR2 YSLEER. The length of the CDR3 is 17 residues. Trimming removed 2 bases at V and 0 bases at J, with 15 bases between. The CDR3 is CASSQFQDTTSTDTQYF. For the CDR3, the DNA is TGCGCCAGCAGCCAATTTCAGGACACCACTAGCACAGATACGCAGTATTTT.

The chain combines TRBV7-9 with TRBJ2-7; no definite D call. Trimming left V 0 bases short and J 5 bases short, with 17 bases between. The germline gives CDR1 SEHNR, CDR2 FQNEAQ (reference sequence). The CDR3 loop spans 16 amino acids. Here the CDR3 DNA reads TGTGCCAGCAGCTTAGCGACCGCGGTCCTCCTAAACGAGCAGTACTTC. It encodes CASSLATAVLLNEQYF.

The chain employs TRBV2 and TRBJ2-5; 7 bases align to TRBD2. The CDR3 runs 12 residues. Germline V CDR1 and CDR2: SNHLY, FYNNEI. V gave up 7 bases and J gave up 5 bases; unmatched junction bases: 4. CDR3 protein: CASNSGFETQYF. The DNA of the CDR3 is TGTGCCAGCAATAGCGGGTTTGAGACCCAGTACTTC.

There are a few counts of this clonotype. V usage is TRBV20-1 and J usage is TRBJ1-6, with D tentatively TRBD1 (5 bases). Germline CDR1 reads DFQATT; CDR2 reads SNEGSKA (reference sequence). CDR3 length: 17 residues. V lost 1 base and J 0 bases, leaving 13 bases between the germline ends. CDR3 amino acids: CSARVTDTSSYNSPLHF. CDR3 coding DNA: TGCAGTGCTAGAGTTACGGACACGAGCTCCTATAATTCACCCCTCCACTTT.